Detailed here is one T cell receptor (beta chain). The antigen remains unidentified. This entry belongs to a study of cytomegalovirus exposure and HLA in healthy donors. Study outcomes and limitations: The authors listed approximately 160 TCR beta chains as cytomegalovirus-associated. Sequencing likely generated an artifact that appeared as a cluster of highly shared sequence variants. The authors excluded some V segments, including TRBV6-2 and TRBV6-3, as indistinguishable. DRB1 had the most TCR associations and HLA-C the fewest, a later analysis found, with rates varying by HLA locus.

PCR primers comprised 60 Vbeta and 13 Jbeta primers. Sequencing was performed with immunoSEQ multiplex PCR; in TCRdb, only in-frame clones are kept and a portion is missing. This table has 75,000 to 90,000 clones, over 75% appearing once. The CDR3 has 13 residues. Germline CDR1 and CDR2: MNHEY and SMNVEV (reference sequence). With 5 bases removed from V and 7 bases from J, the gap between germline ends came to 14 bases. Input material: PBMCs. The source of this sequence is a human donor in good health. This chain connects TRBV27 to TRBJ1-2; D perhaps matches TRBD1 (5 bases). The CDR3 sequence is CASSLTPGCGYTF. The CDR3 DNA follows: TGTGCCAGCAGTCTAACCCCAGGGTGTGGCTACACCTTC.